This TCR beta chain was documented in a study of blood T cell repertoires in COVID-19. In the study overall: Samples of COVID-19 (acute and convalescent) were obtained from the United States, Italy and Spain. The analysed material was cDNA or gDNA that came from T cells, B-cell-depleted T cells, or PBMCs.

Trimming cost V 0 bases and J 6 bases, with 8 bases left between them. Germline V gives CDR1 SEHNR, CDR2 FQNEAQ (reference sequence). The CDR3 is made up of 13 amino acids. In the original processing: Counts of nucleated cells, estimated from reference gene primer amplification, were obtained. The protocol was immunoSEQ multiplex PCR, while the TCRdb copy is restricted to in-frame clones and leaves out a portion. V and J calls and clone size come straight from that table; D and trimming were deduced from the DNA. The table lists about 73,000 clones, 65% to 85% of them singletons. Sequencing was done on a sample of peripheral blood. This sequence was found in a human donor in a cohort sampled during active COVID-19. The chain joins TRBV7-9 to TRBJ1-2, with D unresolved. The CDR3 here is CASSLANRDGYTF. The CDR3 DNA follows: TGTGCCAGCAGCTTAGCGAACCGGGATGGCTACACCTTC.